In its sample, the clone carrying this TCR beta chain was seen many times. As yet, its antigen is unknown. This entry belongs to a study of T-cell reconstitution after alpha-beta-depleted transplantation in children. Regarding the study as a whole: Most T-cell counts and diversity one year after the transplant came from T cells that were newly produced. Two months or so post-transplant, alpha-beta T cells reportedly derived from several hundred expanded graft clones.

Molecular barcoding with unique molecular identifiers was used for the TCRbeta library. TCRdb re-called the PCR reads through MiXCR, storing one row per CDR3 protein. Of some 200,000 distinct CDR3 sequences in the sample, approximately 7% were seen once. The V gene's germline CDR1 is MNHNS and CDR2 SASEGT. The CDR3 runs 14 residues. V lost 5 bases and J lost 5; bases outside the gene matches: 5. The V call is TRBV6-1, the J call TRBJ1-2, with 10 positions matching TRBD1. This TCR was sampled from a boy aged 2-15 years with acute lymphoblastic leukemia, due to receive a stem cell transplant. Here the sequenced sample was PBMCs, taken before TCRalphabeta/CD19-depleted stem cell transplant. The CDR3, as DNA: TGTGCCAGCAGTCCCCGGACAGGGGGGTATGGCTACACCTTC. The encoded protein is CASSPRTGGYGYTF.